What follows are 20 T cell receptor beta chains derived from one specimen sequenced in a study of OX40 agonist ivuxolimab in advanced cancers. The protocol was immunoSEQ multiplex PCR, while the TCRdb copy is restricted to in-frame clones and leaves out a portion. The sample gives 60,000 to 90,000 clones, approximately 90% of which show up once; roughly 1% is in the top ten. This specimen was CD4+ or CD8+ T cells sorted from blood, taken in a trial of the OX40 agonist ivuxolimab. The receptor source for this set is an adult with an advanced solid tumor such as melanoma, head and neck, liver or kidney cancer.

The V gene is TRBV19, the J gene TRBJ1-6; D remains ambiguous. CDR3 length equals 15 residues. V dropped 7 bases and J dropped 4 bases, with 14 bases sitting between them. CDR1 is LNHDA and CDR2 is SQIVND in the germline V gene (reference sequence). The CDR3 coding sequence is TGTGCCAGTAATGAGGATTGGGGTTATAATTCACCCCTCCACTTT. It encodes CASNEDWGYNSPLHF.

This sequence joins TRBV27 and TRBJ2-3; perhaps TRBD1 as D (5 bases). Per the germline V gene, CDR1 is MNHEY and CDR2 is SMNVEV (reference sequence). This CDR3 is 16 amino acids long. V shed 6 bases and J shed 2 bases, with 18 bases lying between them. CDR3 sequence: CASSRTLSEPTDTQYF. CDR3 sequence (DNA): TGTGCCAGCAGCCGGACACTTTCCGAGCCCACAGATACGCAGTATTTT.

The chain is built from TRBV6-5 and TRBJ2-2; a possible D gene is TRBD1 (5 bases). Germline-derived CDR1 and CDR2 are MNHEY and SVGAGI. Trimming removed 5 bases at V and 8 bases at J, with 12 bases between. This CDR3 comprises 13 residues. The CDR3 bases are TGTGCCAGCAGTGGGGTCAGGGTTGGGGAGCTGTTTTTT. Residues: CASSGVRVGELFF.

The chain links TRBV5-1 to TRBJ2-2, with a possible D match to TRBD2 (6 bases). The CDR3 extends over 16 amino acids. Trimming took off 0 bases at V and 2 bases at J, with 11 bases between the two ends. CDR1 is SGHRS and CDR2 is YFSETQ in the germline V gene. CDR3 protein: CASSLVGSGNTGELFF. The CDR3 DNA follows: TGCGCCAGCAGCTTGGTAGGTAGCGGCAACACCGGGGAGCTGTTTTTT.

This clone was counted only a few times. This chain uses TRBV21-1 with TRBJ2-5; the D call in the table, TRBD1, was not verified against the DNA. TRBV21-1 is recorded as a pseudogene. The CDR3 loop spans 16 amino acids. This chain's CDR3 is CASSKVIRGKQETQYF. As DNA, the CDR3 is TGTGCCAGCAGCAAAGTTATAAGGGGCAAGCAAGAGACCCAGTACTTC.

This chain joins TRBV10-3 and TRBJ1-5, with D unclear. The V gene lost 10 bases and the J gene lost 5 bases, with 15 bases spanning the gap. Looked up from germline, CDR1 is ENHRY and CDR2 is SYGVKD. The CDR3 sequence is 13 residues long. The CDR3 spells CATRGGVYQPQHF. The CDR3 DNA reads TGTGCCACCAGAGGAGGAGTCTATCAGCCCCAGCATTTT.

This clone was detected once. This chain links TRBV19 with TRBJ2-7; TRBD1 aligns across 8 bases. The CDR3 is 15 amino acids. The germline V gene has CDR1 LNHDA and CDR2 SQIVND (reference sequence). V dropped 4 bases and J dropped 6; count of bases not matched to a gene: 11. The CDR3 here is CASSKLQGATGEQYF. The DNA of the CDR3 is TGTGCCAGTAGTAAATTGCAGGGGGCGACGGGCGAGCAGTACTTC.

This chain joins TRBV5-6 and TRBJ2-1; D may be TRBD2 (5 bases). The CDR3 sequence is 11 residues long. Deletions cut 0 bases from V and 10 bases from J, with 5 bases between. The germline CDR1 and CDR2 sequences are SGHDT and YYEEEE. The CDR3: CASSLEREQFF. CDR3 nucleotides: TGTGCCAGCAGCTTGGAGCGGGAGCAGTTCTTC.

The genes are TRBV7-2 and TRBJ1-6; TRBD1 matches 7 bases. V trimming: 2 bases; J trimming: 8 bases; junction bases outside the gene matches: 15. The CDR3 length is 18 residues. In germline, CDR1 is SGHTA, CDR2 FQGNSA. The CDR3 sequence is CASSLTRESNRGYSPLHF. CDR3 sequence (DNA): TGTGCCAGCAGCTTAACACGGGAGAGTAACAGGGGATATTCACCCCTCCACTTT.

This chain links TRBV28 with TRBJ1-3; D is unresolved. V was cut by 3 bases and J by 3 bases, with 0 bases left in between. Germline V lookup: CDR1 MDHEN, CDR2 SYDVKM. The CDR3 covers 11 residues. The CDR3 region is CASSFGNTIYF. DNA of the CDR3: TGTGCCAGCAGTTTTGGAAACACCATATATTTT.

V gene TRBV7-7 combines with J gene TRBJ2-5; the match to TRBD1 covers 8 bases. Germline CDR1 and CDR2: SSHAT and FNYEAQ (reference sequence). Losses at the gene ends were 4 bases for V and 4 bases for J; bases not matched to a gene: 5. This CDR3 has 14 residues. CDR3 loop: CASSSGQGGETQYF. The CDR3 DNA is TGTGCCAGCAGCTCAGGACAGGGCGGAGAGACCCAGTACTTC.

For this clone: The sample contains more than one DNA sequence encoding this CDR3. CDR3 nucleotides: TGTGCCAGCAGCCTGGACAGGGGCTCCTACAATGAGCAGTTCTTC. The encoded protein is CASSLDRGSYNEQFF. V usage is TRBV7-2 and J usage is TRBJ2-1; 9 positions match TRBD1. The CDR3 has 15 amino acids. The trim removed 5 bases at V and 0 bases at J, leaving 2 bases unmatched. Germline assignment: CDR1 SGHTA and CDR2 FQGNSA.

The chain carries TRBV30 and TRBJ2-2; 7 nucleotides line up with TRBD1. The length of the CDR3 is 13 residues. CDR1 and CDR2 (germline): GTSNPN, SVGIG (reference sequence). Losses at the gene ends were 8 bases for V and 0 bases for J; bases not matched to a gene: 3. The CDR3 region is CASDRANTGELFF. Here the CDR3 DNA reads TGTGCCAGTGACAGGGCGAACACCGGGGAGCTGTTTTTT.

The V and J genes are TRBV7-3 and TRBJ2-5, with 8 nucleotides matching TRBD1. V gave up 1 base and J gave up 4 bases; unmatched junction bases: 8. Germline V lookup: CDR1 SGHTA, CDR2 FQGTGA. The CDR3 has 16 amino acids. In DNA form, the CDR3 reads TGTGCCAGCAGCTTAAACGGGGACAGGTGGGGAGAGACCCAGTACTTC. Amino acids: CASSLNGDRWGETQYF. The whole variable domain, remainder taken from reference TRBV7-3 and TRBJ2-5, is GAGVSQTPSNKVTEKGKYVELRCDPISGHTALYWYRQSLGQGPEFLIYFQGTGAADDSGLPNDRFFAVRPEGSVSTLKIQRTERGDSAVYLCASSLNGDRWGETQYFGPGTRLLVL.

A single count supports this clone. CDR3 in amino acids: CASSRPGQGLYEQYF. The CDR3 nucleotides read TGTGCCAGCAGTCGACCGGGACAGGGGCTCTACGAGCAGTACTTC. This sequence joins TRBV27 and TRBJ2-7; 10 bases line up with TRBD1. Germline V CDR1 and CDR2: MNHEY, SMNVEV (reference sequence). CDR3 length equals 15 residues. V was clipped by 5 bases and J by 3 bases; unmatched bases: 7.

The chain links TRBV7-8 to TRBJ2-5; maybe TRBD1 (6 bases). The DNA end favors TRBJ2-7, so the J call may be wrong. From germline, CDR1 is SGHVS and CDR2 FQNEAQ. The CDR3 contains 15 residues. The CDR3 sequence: CASSLEDRTSYEQYF. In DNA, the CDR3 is TGTGCCAGCAGCTTAGAAGACAGGACCTCCTACGAGCAGTACTTC.

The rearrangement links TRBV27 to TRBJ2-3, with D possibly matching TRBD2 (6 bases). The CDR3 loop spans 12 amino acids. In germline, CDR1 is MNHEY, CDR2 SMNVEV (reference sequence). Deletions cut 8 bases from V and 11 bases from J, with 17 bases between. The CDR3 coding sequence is TGTGCCAGCTCACGGGAGCAGGGAATGCAGTATTTT. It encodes CASSREQGMQYF.

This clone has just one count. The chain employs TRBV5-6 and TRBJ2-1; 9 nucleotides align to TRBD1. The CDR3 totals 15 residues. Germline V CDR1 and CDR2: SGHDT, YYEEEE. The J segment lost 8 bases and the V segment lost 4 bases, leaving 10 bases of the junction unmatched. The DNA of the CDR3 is TGTGCCAGCAGCCTAGGGACAGGGTGGAATGATGAGCAGTTCTTC. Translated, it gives CASSLGTGWNDEQFF.

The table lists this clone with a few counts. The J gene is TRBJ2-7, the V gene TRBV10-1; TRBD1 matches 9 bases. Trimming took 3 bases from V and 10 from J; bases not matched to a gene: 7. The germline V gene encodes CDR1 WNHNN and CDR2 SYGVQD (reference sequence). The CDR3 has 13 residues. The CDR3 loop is CASSDEGTGIQYF. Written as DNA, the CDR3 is TGCGCCAGCAGTGATGAAGGGACAGGGATCCAGTACTTC.

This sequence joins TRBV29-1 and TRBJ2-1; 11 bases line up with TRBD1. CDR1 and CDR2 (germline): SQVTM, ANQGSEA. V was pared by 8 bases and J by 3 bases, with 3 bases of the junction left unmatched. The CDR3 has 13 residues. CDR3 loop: CSTGTGGYNEQFF. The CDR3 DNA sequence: TGCAGCACCGGGACAGGGGGCTACAATGAGCAGTTCTTC.